The present entry profiles one T cell receptor (beta chain) with its context. Its target is unknown. Trimming took off 4 bases at V and 1 base at J, with 11 bases between the two ends. This CDR3 has 14 amino acids. Germline loops: CDR1 MGHRA, CDR2 YSYEKL. The assay was immunoSEQ multiplex PCR, and TCRdb's table has in-frame clones only and misses some. The sample has 51,000 or so clones, about 95% seen once; the top ten hold 3% to 3.5%. The data originate from a study of T cell therapy after organ transplantation. Looking at the study overall: CMV-specific T cells, median 1.92 x 10^8, were given as 2 to 6 intravenous infusions.

Study-level findings and limits: Lower pretherapy CD8 clonality went with larger post-therapy fold change. Reconstitution after therapy seemingly combined transferred and product-undetected endogenous clonotypes. Minimal repertoire change after therapy followed marked pretherapy expansions in nonresponders.

The chain recombines TRBV4-1 with TRBJ2-7; tentatively, D is TRBD1 (6 bases). This clonotype was sampled from a human patient who had received a solid organ transplant and had CMV disease. Sequenced here: CD8+ T cells from blood, sampled before autologous CMV-specific T cell therapy. The CDR3, as DNA: TGCGCCAGCAGCCCCGCAGGGGTTTCCTACGAGCAGTACTTC. Its protein is CASSPAGVSYEQYF.